This T cell receptor beta chain was recorded in a study of blood T cell repertoires in COVID-19. Measured with immunoSEQ multiplex PCR; TCRdb has only the in-frame clones, and not every one. The sample holds about 98,000 clones, over 75% seen once. What was sequenced was peripheral blood. This clonotype was obtained from a woman older than 75 with acute or convalescent COVID-19.

The CDR3: CASSQKGAIFYEQYF. The CDR3 nucleotides are TGTGCCAGCAGCCAGAAGGGGGCAATATTCTACGAGCAGTACTTC. The chain employs TRBV3-1 (or the pseudogene TRBV3-2) and TRBJ2-7; 7 bases map to TRBD1. The V and J ends lost 3 bases and 3 bases, in that order; junction bases with no gene match: 8. CDR3 length: 15 residues. Germline V gene sequence: CDR1 LGHDT, CDR2 YNNKEL (reference sequence).